Listed below are T cell receptor beta chains from one sample, sequenced in a study of T cell responses to AZD1222 COVID-19 vaccine. Assay used: immunoSEQ multiplex PCR; TCRdb lists only in-frame clones, some missing. The data contain 110,000 or so clones, more than 70% of them singletons. The sequencing here drew on peripheral blood, taken 28 days after the second AZD1222 dose. All receptors come from an adult who received the AZD1222 COVID-19 vaccine. The CDR3 runs from the conserved cysteine through the conserved F or W. The D gene is left open where the match is weak. Part of the rows lack a size; the others show once, few, many or a class for expanded clones.

TGTGCCAGCTCACCAGGGACAGTCGGAAACACCATATATTTT	CASSPGTVGNTIYF	-	TRBV18	TRBJ1-3	TRBD1
TGTGCCAGCAGCGTATGGGACAGGGGGTCTAATTCACCCCTCCACTTT	CASSVWDRGSNSPLHF	-	TRBV9	TRBJ1-6	TRBD1
TGCGCCAGCAGCCAAGCCGGAACAGGGAGGGCCACTGAAGCTTTCTTT	CASSQAGTGRATEAFF	-	TRBV4-3	TRBJ1-1	-
TGTGCCAGCAGTTTAGCACTAGCGGGGGGGCAGGTCACAGATACGCAGTATTTT	CASSLALAGGQVTDTQYF	-	TRBV27	TRBJ2-3	TRBD2
TGTGCCAGCAGCTCCTCGGGGGACTATGGCTACACCTTC	CASSSSGDYGYTF	-	TRBV7-2	TRBJ1-2	-
TGCAGCGTTAAAACCGGGACAGACACCGGGGAGCTGTTTTTT	CSVKTGTDTGELFF	-	TRBV29-1	TRBJ2-2	TRBD1
TGCAGCGTTGATTCGACAGGGGGCTATGGCTACACCTTC	CSVDSTGGYGYTF	-	TRBV29-1	TRBJ1-2	TRBD1
TGTGCCAGCAGTTTCGGGGGGCGTACTGAAGCTTTCTTT	CASSFGGRTEAFF	-	TRBV28	TRBJ1-1	-
TGTGCCACCAGTGAGGGGGAGCAGATGAACTATGGCTACACCTTC	CATSEGEQMNYGYTF	-	TRBV24-1	TRBJ1-2	-
TGCGCCAGCAGCCGGGACCAAGAGACCCAGTACTTC	CASSRDQETQYF	few	TRBV5-1	TRBJ2-5	-
TGCGCCAGCAGCCAAAATTCCGACTTGCAGGCTTCGGAGACCCAGTACTTC	CASSQNSDLQASETQYF	-	TRBV4-1	TRBJ2-5	-
TGCGCCAGCAAAAAACAGGGGAACGCGAACACCGGGGAGCTGTTTTTT	CASKKQGNANTGELFF	-	TRBV5-1	TRBJ2-2	TRBD1
TGTGCCAGCAGCAAAGGGGTCAGGGTTTGTGGCTACACCTTC	CASSKGVRVCGYTF	-	TRBV21-1	TRBJ1-2	-
TGTGCCAGCTCACGGGACAGAGTAGTCTCCTACGAGCAGTACTTC	CASSRDRVVSYEQYF	-	TRBV18	TRBJ2-7	TRBD1
TGTGCCAGCTCACCTACGACAGGGGGAAACTATGGCTACACCTTC	CASSPTTGGNYGYTF	-	TRBV18	TRBJ1-2	TRBD1
TGTGCCAGCAGCCCCCCTAGCGGGGTCTACAATGAGCAGTTCTTC	CASSPPSGVYNEQFF	-	TRBV5-6	TRBJ2-1	TRBD2
TGTGCCAGCAGCCCCGTCCAGGGGGCAGGGATGAACACTGAAGCTTTCTTT	CASSPVQGAGMNTEAFF	-	TRBV7-8	TRBJ1-1	TRBD1
TGTGCCAGCAGATCTCATGACAGAAACACCGGGGAGCTGTTTTTT	CASRSHDRNTGELFF	-	TRBV28	TRBJ2-2	-
TGCGCCAGCAGCTTGGGGGCCCACGGGGGCTACACCTTC	CASSLGAHGGYTF	-	TRBV5-1	TRBJ1-2	-
TGTGCCAGCAGCTTATACGTAGGCCGCGCAGATACGCAGTATTTT	CASSLYVGRADTQYF	-	TRBV7-2	TRBJ2-3	-
TGCGCCAGCAGCCAAGAGACAGGGAGCTCCTATAATTCACCCCTCCACTTT	CASSQETGSSYNSPLHF	-	TRBV4-3	TRBJ1-6	TRBD1
TGTGCCAGCAGCTTAGATAAGGTAGCGGGACCAGCGAATGAGCAGTTCTTC	CASSLDKVAGPANEQFF	-	TRBV11-2	TRBJ2-1	TRBD2
TGTGCCAGCAGCTTAGCGGCAACAGGGGGCCAGGATGTCCTGACTTTC	CASSLAATGGQDVLTF	-	TRBV7-9	TRBJ2-6	TRBD1
TGTGCCAGCAGTTTAGGGTCACCCCTCCACTTT	CASSLGSPLHF	-	TRBV28	TRBJ1-6	-
TGTGCCAGCAGCCGGAGGGGCTCTAGCAATCAGCCCCAGCATTTT	CASSRRGSSNQPQHF	-	TRBV5-6	TRBJ1-5	-
TGTGCCACCAGTGATTCGGACGGTGACGAGCAGTACTTC	CATSDSDGDEQYF	-	TRBV24-1	TRBJ2-7	-
TGTGCCAGCAGCTTAGGCGGGGGGCCCTGGAATGAGCAGTTCTTC	CASSLGGGPWNEQFF	-	TRBV7-3	TRBJ2-1	TRBD2
TGTGCCAGCAGTTCAATAGACAGGGAACTCGATGGCTACACCTTC	CASSSIDRELDGYTF	-	TRBV27	TRBJ1-2	TRBD1
TGCAGCGTTCCCGGACAGGGGGGTCATAGCACAGATACGCAGTATTTT	CSVPGQGGHSTDTQYF	-	TRBV29-1	TRBJ2-3	TRBD1
TGTGCCAGCAGCAAAAGGGACTGGCGGCGGGTGCAATACGAGCAGTACTTC	CASSKRDWRRVQYEQYF	-	TRBV21-1	TRBJ2-7	-
TGTGCCAGCTCACCAGACAGGAAAGAAGCTTTCTTT	CASSPDRKEAFF	-	TRBV18	TRBJ1-1	-
TGTGCCAGCAGCTCCTTCGGGCAGGGAAATGAGCAGTTCTTC	CASSSFGQGNEQFF	-	TRBV7-9	TRBJ2-1	-
TGCGCCAGCAGCCAAGTTTTCCCTGGCTACAGGGCTTCCACTGAAGCTTTCTTT	CASSQVFPGYRASTEAFF	-	TRBV4-1	TRBJ1-1	-
TGTGCCAGCAGTTACGGAGATACGCAGTATTTT	CASSYGDTQYF	-	TRBV6-2/TRBV6-3	TRBJ2-3	-
TGTGCCAGCAGCCAAGTTGGGGGCTCGGCTGAAGCTTTCTTT	CASSQVGGSAEAFF	once	TRBV16	TRBJ1-1	-
TGCGCCAGCAGCTTGGTTTCGACAGCGTATAATTCACCCCTCCACTTT	CASSLVSTAYNSPLHF	once	TRBV5-1	TRBJ1-6	-
TGTGCCAGCCGCTATGGACTAGCGGGGGAAACAGATACGCAGTATTTT	CASRYGLAGETDTQYF	-	TRBV7-9	TRBJ2-3	TRBD2